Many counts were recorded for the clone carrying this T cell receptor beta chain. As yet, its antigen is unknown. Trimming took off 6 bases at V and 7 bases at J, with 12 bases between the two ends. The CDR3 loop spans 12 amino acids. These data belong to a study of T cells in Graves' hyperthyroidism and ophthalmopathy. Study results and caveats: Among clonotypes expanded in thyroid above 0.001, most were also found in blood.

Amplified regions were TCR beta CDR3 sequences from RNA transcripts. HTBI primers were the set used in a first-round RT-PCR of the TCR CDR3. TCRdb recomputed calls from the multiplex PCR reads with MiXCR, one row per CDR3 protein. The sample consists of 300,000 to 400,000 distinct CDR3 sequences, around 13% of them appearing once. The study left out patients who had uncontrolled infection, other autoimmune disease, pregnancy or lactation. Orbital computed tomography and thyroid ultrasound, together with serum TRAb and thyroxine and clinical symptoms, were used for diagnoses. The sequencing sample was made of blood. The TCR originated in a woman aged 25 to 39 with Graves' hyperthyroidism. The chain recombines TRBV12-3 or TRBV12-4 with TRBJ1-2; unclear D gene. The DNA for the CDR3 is TGTGCCAGCAGCCATACAGCTGTTGGCTACACCTTC. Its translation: CASSHTAVGYTF.